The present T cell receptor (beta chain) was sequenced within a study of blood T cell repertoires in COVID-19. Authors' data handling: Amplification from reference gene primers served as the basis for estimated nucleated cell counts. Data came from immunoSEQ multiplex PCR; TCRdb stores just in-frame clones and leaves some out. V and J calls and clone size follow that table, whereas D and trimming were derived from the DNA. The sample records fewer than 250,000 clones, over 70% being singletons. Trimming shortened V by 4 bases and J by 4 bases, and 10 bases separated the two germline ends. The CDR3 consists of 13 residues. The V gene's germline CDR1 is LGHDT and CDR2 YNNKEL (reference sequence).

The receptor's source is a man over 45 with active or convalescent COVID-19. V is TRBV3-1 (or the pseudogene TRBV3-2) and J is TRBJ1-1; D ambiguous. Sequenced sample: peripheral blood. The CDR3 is CASSPGSRTEAFF. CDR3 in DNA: TGTGCCAGCAGCCCGGGGTCACGCACTGAAGCTTTCTTT.